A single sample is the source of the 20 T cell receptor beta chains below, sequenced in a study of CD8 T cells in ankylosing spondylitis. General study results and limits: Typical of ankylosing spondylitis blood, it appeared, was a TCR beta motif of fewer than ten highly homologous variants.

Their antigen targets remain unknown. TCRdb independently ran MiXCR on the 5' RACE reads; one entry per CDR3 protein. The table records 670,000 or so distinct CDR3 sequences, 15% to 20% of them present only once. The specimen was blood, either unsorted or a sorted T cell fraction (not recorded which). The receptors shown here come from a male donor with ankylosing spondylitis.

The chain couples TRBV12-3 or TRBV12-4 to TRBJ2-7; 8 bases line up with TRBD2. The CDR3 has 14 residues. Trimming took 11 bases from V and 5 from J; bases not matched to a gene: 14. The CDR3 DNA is TGTGCCTGCTCGAGGCGGGAGGCCGGGGACGAGCAGTACTTC. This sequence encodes CACSRREAGDEQYF.

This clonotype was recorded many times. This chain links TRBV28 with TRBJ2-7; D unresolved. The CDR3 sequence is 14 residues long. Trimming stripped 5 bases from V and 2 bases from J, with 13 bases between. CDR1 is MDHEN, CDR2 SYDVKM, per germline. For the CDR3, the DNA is TGTGCCAGCAGTGGGGTGGTCCCACCCTACGAGCAGTACTTC. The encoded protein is CASSGVVPPYEQYF.

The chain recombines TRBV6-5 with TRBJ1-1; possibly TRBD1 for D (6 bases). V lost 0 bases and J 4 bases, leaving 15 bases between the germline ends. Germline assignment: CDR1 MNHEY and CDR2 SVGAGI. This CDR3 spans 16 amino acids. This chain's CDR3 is CASSYSSGGKGTEAFF. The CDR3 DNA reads TGTGCCAGCAGTTACTCGAGTGGGGGCAAGGGCACTGAAGCTTTCTTT.

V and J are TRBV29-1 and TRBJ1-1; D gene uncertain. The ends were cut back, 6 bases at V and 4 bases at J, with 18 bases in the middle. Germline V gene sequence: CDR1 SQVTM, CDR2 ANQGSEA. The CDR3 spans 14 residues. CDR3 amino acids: CSVSQPGWSTEAFF. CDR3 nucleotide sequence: TGCAGCGTCTCACAACCCGGGTGGAGCACTGAAGCTTTCTTT.

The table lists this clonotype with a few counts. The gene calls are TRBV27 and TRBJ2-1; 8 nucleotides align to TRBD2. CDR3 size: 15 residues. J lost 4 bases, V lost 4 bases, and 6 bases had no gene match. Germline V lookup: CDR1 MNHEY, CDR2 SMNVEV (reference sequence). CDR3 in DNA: TGTGCCAGCAGTTCCAGCGGGGGTTTATACAATGAGCAGTTCTTC. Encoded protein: CASSSSGGLYNEQFF.

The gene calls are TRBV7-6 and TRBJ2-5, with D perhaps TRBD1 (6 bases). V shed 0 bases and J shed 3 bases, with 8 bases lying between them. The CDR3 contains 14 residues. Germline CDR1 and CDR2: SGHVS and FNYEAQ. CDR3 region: CASSLATGKETQYF. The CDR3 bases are TGTGCCAGCAGCTTAGCAACAGGGAAAGAGACCCAGTACTTC.

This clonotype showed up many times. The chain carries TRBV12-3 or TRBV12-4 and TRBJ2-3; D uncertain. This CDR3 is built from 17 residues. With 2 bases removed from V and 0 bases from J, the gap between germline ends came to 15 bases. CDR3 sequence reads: CASSLSSVLWSTDTQYF. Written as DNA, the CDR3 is TGTGCCAGCAGTTTATCATCGGTTTTGTGGAGCACAGATACGCAGTATTTT.

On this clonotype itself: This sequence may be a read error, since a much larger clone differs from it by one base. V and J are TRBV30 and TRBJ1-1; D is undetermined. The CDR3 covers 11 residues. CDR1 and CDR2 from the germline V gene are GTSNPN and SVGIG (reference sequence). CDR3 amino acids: CVCWASIRAFF. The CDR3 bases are TGTGTCTGCTGGGCATCCATACGAGCTTTCTTT.

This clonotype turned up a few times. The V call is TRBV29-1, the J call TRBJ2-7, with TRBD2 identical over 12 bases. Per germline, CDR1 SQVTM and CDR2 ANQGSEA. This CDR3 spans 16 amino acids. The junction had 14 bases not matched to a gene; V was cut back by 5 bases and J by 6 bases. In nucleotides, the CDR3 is TGCAGCGTTTCAGGGGGCAGGACTAGCGGGAAAGGCGAGCAGTACTTC. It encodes CSVSGGRTSGKGEQYF.

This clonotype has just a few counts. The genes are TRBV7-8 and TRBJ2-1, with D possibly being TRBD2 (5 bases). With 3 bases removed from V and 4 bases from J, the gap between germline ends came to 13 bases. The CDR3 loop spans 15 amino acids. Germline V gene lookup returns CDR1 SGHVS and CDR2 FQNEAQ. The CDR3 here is CASSFGGREYNEQFF. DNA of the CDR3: TGTGCCAGCAGCTTCGGAGGAAGGGAATACAATGAGCAGTTCTTC.

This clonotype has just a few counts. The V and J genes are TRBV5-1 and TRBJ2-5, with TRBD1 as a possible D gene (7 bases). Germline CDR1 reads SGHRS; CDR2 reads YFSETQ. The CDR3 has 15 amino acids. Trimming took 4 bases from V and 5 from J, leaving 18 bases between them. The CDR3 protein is CASSGGTVLVETQYF. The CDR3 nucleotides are TGCGCCAGCAGCGGGGGGACAGTCCTTGTTGAGACCCAGTACTTC.

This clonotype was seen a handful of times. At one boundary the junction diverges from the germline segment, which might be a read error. The CDR3 spells CASSQDTTRDGLYF. As DNA, the CDR3 is TGCGCCAGCAGCCAAGATACGACCAGGGACGGATTATACTTC. The V and J genes are TRBV4-1 and TRBJ1-2, with a weak D call TRBD1 (5 bases). From germline, CDR1 is MGHRA and CDR2 YSYEKL. This CDR3 spans 14 amino acids.

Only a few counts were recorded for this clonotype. CDR3 sequence: CASSLASGVVYEQYF. CDR3 in DNA: TGCGCCAGCAGCTTGGCGAGCGGGGTGGTCTACGAGCAGTACTTC. This chain links TRBV5-1 with TRBJ2-7, with 7 bases lining up with TRBD2. The CDR3 is 15 amino acids. CDR1 and CDR2 from the germline V gene are SGHRS and YFSETQ. V trimming: 0 bases; J trimming: 3 bases; junction bases outside the gene matches: 6.

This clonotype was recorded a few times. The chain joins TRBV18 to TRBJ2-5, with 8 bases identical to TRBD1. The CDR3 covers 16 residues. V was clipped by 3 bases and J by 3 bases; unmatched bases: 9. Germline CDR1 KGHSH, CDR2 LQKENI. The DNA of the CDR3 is TGTGCCAGCTCACCTAGAGCCCCGGGACAGGAAGAGACCCAGTACTTC. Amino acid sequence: CASSPRAPGQEETQYF.

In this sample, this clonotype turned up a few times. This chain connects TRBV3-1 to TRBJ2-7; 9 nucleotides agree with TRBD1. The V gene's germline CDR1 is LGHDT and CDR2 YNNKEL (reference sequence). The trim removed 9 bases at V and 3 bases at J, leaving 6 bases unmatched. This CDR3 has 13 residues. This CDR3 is CASTGTGSYEQYF. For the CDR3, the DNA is TGTGCCAGTACCGGGACAGGGAGCTACGAGCAGTACTTC.

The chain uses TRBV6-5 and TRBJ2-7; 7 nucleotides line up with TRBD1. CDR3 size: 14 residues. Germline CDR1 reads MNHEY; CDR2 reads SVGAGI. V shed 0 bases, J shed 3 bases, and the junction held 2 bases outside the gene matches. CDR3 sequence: CASSYSGQHYEQYF. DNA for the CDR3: TGTGCCAGCAGTTACTCGGGACAGCACTACGAGCAGTACTTC.

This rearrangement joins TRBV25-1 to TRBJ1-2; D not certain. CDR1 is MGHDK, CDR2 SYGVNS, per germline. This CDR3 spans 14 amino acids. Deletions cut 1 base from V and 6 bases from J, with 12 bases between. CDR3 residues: CASSESGSHNGYTF. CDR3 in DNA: TGTGCCAGCAGTGAATCGGGGTCTCATAATGGCTACACCTTC.

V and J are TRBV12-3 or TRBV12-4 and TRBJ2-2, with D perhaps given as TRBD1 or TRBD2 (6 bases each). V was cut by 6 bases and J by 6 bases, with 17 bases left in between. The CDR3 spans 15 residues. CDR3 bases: TGTGCCAGCAGCACCGGAAGGGGGGCGCCCGGGGAGCTGTTTTTT. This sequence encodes CASSTGRGAPGELFF.

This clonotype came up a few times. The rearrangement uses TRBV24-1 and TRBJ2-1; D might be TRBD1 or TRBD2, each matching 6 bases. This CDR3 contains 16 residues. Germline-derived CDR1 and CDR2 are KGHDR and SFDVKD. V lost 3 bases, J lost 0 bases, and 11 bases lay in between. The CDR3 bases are TGTGCCACCAGTGATGTTACGGGGGCCTCCTACAATGAGCAGTTCTTC. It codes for CATSDVTGASYNEQFF.

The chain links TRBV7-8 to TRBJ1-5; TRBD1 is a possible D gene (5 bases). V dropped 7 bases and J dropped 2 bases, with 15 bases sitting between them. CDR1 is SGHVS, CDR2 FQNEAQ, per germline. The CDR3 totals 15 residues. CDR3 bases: TGTGCCAGCACCCTGTCGGGGGGGGGCAATCAGCCCCAGCATTTT. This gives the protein CASTLSGGGNQPQHF.